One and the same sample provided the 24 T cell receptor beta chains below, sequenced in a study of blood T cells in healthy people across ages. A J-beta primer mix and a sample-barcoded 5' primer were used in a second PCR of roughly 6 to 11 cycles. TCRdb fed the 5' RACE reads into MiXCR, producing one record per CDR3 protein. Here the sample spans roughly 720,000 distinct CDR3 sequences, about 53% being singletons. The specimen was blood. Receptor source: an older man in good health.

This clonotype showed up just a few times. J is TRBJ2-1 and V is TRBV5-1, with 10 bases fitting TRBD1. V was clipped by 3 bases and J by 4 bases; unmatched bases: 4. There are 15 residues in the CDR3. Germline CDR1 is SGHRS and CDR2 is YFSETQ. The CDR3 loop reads CASSSTGQGYNEQFF. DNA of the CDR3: TGCGCCAGCAGCTCGACGGGACAGGGGTACAATGAGCAGTTCTTC. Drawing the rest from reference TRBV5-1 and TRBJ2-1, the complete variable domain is KAGVTQTPRYLIKTRGQQVTLSCSPISGHRSVSWYQQTPGQGLQFLFEYFSETQRNKGNFPGRFSGRQFSNSRSEMNVSTLELGDSALYLCASSSTGQGYNEQFFGPGTRLTVL.

The CDR3: CASSLWGLVEETQYF. The CDR3 bases are TGTGCCAGCAGCTTATGGGGACTAGTAGAAGAGACCCAGTACTTC. The chain employs TRBV7-2 and TRBJ2-5, with TRBD2 identical over 8 bases. Germline loops: CDR1 SGHTA, CDR2 FQGNSA. With V trimmed by 2 bases and J by 3 bases, 5 bases remained unmatched. The CDR3 loop spans 15 amino acids. The full variable domain, with the rest looked up from reference TRBV7-2 and TRBJ2-5, is GAGVSQSPSNKVTEKGKDVELRCDPISGHTALYWYRQSLGQGLEFLIYFQGNSAPDKSGLPSDRFSAERTGGSVSTLTIQRTQQEDSAVYLCASSLWGLVEETQYFGPGTRLLVL.

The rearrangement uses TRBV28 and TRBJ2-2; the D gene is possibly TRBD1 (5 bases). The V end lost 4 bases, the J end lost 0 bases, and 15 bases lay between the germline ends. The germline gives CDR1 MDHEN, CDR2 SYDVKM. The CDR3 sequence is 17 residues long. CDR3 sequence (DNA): TGTGCCAGCAGTTCGTTCCGAAGGGGCCCGAACACCGGGGAGCTGTTTTTT. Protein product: CASSSFRRGPNTGELFF.

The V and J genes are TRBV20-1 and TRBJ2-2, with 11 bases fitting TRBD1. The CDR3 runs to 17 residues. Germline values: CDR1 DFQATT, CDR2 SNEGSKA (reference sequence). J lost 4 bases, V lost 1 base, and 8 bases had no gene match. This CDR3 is CSARADRGRFGTGELFF. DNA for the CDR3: TGCAGTGCTAGAGCGGACAGGGGGCGGTTTGGCACCGGGGAGCTGTTTTTT.

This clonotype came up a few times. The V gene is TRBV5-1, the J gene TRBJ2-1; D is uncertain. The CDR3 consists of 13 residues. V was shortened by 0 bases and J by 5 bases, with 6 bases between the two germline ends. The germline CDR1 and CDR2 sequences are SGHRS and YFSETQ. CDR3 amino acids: CASSLDPNNEQFF. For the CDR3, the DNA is TGCGCCAGCAGCTTGGACCCTAACAATGAGCAGTTCTTC.

The CDR3 bases are TGTGCCAGCAGCGTAGCCCGATACCAAGAGACCCAGTACTTC. This translates into CASSVARYQETQYF. V gene TRBV13 combines with J gene TRBJ2-5; D gene ambiguous. V lost 5 bases and J 0 bases, leaving 10 bases between the germline ends. The length of the CDR3 is 14 residues. Germline CDR1 reads PRHDT; CDR2 reads FYEKMQ (reference sequence). Looking up the rest from reference TRBV13 and TRBJ2-5 gives the full variable domain: AAGVIQSPRHLIKEKRETATLKCYPIPRHDTVYWYQQGPGQDPQFLISFYEKMQSDKGSIPDRFSAQQFSDYHSELNMSSLELGDSALYFCASSVARYQETQYFGPGTRLLVL.

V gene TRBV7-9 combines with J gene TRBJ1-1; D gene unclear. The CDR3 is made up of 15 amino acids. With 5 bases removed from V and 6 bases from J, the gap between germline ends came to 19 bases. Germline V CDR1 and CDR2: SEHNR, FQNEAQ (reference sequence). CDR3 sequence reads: CASSPRELGSPEAFF. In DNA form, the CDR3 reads TGTGCCAGCAGCCCCCGTGAGCTAGGTAGTCCTGAAGCTTTCTTT.

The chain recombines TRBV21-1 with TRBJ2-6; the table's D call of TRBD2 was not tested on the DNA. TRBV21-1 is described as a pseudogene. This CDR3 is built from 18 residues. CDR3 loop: CASSSRLADPTGANVLTF. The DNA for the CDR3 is TGTGCCAGCAGCTCCCGACTAGCGGATCCGACTGGGGCCAACGTCCTGACTTTC.

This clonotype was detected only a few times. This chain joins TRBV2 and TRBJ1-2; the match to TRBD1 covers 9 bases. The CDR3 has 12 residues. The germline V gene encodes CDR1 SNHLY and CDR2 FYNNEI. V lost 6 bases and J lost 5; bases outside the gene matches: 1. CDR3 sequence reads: CASRGQGYGYTF. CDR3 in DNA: TGTGCCAGCAGGGGACAGGGTTATGGCTACACCTTC.

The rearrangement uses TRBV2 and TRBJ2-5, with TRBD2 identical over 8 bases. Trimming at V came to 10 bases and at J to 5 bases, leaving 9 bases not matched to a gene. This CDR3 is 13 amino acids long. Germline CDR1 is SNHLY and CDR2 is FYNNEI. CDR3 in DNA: TGTGCCACTCCTAGCGGGCTGCATGAGACCCAGTACTTC. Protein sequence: CATPSGLHETQYF.

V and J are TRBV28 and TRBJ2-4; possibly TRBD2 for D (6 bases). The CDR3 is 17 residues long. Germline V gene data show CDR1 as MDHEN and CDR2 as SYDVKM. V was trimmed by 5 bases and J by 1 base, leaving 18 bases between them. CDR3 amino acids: CASSIRGLRGAKNIQYF. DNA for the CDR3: TGTGCCAGCAGTATTAGGGGACTCCGGGGGGCCAAAAACATTCAGTACTTC.

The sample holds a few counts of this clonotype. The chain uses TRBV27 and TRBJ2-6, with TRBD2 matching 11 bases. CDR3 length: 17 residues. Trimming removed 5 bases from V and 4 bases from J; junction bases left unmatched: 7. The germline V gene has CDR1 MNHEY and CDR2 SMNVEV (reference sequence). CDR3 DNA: TGTGCCAGCAGTACGAGACTAGCGGGATCGGGGGCCAACGTCCTGACTTTC. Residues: CASSTRLAGSGANVLTF.

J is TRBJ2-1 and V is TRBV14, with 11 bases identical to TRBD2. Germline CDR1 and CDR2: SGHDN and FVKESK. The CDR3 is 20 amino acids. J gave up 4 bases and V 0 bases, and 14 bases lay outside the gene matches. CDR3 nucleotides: TGTGCCAGCAGCCAAGACGCCAACCTGGGGACTAGCGGACTTTACAATGAGCAGTTCTTC. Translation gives CASSQDANLGTSGLYNEQFF. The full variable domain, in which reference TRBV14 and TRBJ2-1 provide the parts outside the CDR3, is EAGVTQFPSHSVIEKGQTVTLRCDPISGHDNLYWYRRVMGKEIKFLLHFVKESKQDESGMPNNRFLAERTGGTYSTLKVQPAELEDSGVYFCASSQDANLGTSGLYNEQFFGPGTRLTVL.

The CDR3 loop is CAIRGGSGTYNEQFF. For the CDR3, the DNA is TGTGCCATCCGGGGGGGCAGCGGGACATACAATGAGCAGTTCTTC. This chain connects TRBV10-3 to TRBJ2-1; 8 bases are shared with TRBD2. Germline trimming cut 8 bases from V and 4 bases from J; bases unmatched to any gene: 10. The CDR3 contains 15 residues. The germline gives CDR1 ENHRY, CDR2 SYGVKD.

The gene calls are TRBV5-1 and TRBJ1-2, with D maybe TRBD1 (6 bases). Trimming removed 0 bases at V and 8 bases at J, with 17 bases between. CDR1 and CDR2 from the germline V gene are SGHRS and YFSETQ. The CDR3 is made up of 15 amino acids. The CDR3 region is CASSLDGQRVVGYTF. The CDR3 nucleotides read TGCGCCAGCAGCTTGGACGGACAGAGAGTGGTCGGCTACACCTTC.

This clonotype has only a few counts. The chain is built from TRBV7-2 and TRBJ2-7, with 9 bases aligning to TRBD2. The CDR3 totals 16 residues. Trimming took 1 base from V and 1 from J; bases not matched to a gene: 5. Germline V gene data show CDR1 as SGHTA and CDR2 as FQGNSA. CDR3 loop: CASSLDAGGPSYEQYF. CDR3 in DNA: TGTGCCAGCAGCTTAGATGCGGGAGGGCCGTCCTACGAGCAGTACTTC.

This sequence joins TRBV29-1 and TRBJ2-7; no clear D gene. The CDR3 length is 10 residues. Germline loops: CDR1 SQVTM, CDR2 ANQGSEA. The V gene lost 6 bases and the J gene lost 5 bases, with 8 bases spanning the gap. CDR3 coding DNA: TGCAGCGTAGCCGAAGACGAGCAGTACTTC. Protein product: CSVAEDEQYF.

The CDR3 loop reads CASTPDRLDTQYF. CDR3 nucleotide sequence: TGTGCCAGTACTCCGGACAGGCTAGATACGCAGTATTTT. The chain has TRBV19 and TRBJ2-3, with 7 bases lining up with TRBD1. CDR1 is LNHDA and CDR2 is SQIVND in the germline V gene (reference sequence). The CDR3 has 13 residues. The ends lost 7 bases at V and 5 bases at J; junction bases unmatched: 6.

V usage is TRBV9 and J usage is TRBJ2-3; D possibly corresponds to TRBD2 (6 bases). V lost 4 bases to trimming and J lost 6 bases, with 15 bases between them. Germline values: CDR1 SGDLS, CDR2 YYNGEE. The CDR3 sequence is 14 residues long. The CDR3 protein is CASSFFGGSDTQYF. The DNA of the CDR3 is TGTGCCAGCAGCTTCTTTGGAGGGAGTGATACGCAGTATTTT. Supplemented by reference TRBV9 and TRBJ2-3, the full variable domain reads DSGVTQTPKHLITATGQRVTLRCSPRSGDLSVYWYQQSLDQGLQFLIQYYNGEERAKGNILERFSAQQFPDLHSELNLSSLELGDSALYFCASSFFGGSDTQYFGPGTRLTVL.

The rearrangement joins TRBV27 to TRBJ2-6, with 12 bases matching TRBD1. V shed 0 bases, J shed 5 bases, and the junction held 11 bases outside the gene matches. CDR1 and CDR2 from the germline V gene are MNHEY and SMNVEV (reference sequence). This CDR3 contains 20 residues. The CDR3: CASSLSRGQGAGLRANVLTF. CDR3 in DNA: TGTGCCAGCAGTTTATCTCGGGGACAGGGGGCGGGCTTGAGGGCCAACGTCCTGACTTTC.

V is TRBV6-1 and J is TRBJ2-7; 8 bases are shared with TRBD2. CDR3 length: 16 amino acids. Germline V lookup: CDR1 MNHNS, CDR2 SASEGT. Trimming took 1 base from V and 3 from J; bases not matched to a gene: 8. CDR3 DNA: TGTGCCAGCAGTGAAGGAAGAGGGGGACTAGTCTACGAGCAGTACTTC. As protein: CASSEGRGGLVYEQYF.

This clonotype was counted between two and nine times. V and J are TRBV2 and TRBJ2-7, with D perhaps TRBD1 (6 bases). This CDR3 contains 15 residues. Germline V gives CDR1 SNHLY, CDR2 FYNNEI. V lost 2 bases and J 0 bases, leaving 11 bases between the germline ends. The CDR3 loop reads CASSETGLSSYEQYF. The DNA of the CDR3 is TGTGCCAGCAGTGAAACAGGGTTGAGCTCCTACGAGCAGTACTTC.

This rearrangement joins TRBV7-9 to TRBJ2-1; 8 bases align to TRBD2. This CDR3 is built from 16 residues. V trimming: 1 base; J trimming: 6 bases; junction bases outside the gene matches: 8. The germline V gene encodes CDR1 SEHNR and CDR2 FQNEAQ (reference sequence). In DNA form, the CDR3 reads TGTGCCAGCAGCTTAGGGGCGGGACTAGTCTTCAATGAGCAGTTCTTC. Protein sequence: CASSLGAGLVFNEQFF.

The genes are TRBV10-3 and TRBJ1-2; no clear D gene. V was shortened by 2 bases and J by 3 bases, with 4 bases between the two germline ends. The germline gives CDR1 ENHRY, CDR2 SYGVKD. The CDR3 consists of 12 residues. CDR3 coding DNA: TGTGCCATCAGTGAGGACCACTATGGCTACACCTTC. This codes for CAISEDHYGYTF.